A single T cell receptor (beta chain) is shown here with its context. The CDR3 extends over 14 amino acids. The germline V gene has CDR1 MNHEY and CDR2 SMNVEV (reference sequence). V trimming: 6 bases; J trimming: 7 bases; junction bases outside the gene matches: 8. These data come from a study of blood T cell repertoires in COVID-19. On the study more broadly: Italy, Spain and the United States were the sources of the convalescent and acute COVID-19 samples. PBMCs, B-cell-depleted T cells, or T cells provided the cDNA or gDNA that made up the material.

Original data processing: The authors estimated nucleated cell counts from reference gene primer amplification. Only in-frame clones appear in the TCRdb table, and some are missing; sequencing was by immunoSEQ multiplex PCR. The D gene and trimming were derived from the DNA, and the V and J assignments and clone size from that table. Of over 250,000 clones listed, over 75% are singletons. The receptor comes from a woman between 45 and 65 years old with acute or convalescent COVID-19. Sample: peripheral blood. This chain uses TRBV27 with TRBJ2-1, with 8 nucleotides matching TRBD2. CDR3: CASSPSGGANEQFF. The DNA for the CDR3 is TGTGCCAGCAGCCCCTCGGGGGGGGCGAATGAGCAGTTCTTC.